Listed below are T cell receptor beta chains from one sample, sequenced in a study of cytomegalovirus exposure and HLA in healthy donors. This table comes from immunoSEQ multiplex PCR, and its TCRdb copy is limited to in-frame clones, with some not included. Of about 160,000 clones listed, about 75% were seen once; the top ten hold around 2.1%. The sequenced sample was PBMCs. These TCRs come from a female donor in good health and CMV-seronegative. Each CDR3 is given with its conserved first and last residue. The D gene is left open where the match is weak. Clone size is given for some rows only: seen once, a few or many times, or a class if the clone is expanded.

j_gene,d_gene,abundance,v_gene,CDR3nt,CDR3aa
TRBJ2-7,.,.,TRBV4-1,TGCGCCAGCAGCCAAGGTCCGGGAACCACCTACGAGCAGTACTTC,CASSQGPGTTYEQYF
TRBJ2-7,.,.,TRBV6-1,TGTGCCAGCAGTGAAGGATGGCAGAGTAGCTACTACGAGCAGTACTTC,CASSEGWQSSYYEQYF
TRBJ1-1,TRBD1,.,TRBV9,TGTGCCAGCAGCGTCGACAGGGGGAACACTGAAGCTTTCTTT,CASSVDRGNTEAFF
TRBJ1-4,.,.,TRBV9,TGTGCCAGCAGCTTTCTCCCGGAGGGAGGACTGTTTTTT,CASSFLPEGGLFF
TRBJ2-7,.,.,TRBV28,TGTGCCAGCAGTTCCAGACTGACCGCCTACGAGCAGTACTTC,CASSSRLTAYEQYF
TRBJ1-2,.,once,TRBV29-1,TGCAGCGTCCCGGCGGGGGGAGGAAGCTATGGCTACACCTTC,CSVPAGGGSYGYTF
TRBJ1-5,TRBD1,.,TRBV28,TGTGCCAGCAGGGACAGGGGCTACAATCAGCCCCAGCATTTT,CASRDRGYNQPQHF
TRBJ2-7,TRBD1,.,TRBV11-2,TGTGCCAGCAGCTTAGCGGGACAGGGGGCGTACGAGCAGTACTTC,CASSLAGQGAYEQYF
TRBJ2-5,.,.,TRBV4-2,TGTGCCAGCAGCCGCGAGTTCAGCGGACCCGGCGGGACCCAGTACTTC,CASSREFSGPGGTQYF
TRBJ1-4,.,.,TRBV19,TGTGCCAGTAGTCCTACGACAGCTAATGAAAAACTGTTTTTT,CASSPTTANEKLFF
TRBJ2-3,TRBD2,.,TRBV5-1,TGCGCCAGCAGCTTGGCGAATGTGGCGGGAGGGATTTCAGATACGCAGTATTTT,CASSLANVAGGISDTQYF